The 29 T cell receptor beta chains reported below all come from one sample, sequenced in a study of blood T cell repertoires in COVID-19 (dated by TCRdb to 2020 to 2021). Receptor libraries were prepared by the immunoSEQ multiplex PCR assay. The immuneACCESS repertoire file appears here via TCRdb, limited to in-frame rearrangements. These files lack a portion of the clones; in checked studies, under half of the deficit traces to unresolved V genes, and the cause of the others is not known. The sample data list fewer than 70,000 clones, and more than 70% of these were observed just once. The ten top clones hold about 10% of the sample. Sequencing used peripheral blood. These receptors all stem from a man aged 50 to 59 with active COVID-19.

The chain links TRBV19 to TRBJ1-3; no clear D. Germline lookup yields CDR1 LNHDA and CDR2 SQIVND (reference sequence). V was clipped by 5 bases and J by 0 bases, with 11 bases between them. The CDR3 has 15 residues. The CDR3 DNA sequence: TGTGCCAGTAGTCGTCAGGTTTACTCTGGAAACACCATATATTTT. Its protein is CASSRQVYSGNTIYF.

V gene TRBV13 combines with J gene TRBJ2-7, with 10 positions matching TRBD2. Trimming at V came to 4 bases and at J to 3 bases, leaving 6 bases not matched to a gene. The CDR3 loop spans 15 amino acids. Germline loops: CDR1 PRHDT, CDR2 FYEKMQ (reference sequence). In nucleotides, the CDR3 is TGTGCCAGCAGCTCCCGGGCTAGCGGGGGCTACGAGCAGTACTTC. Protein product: CASSSRASGGYEQYF.

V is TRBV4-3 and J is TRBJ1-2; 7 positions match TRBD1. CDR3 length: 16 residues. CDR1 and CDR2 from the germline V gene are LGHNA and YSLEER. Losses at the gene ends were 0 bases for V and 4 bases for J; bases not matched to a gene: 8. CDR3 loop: CASSQDRTGQIYGYTF. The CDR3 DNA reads TGCGCCAGCAGCCAAGACCGGACAGGCCAGATCTATGGCTACACCTTC.

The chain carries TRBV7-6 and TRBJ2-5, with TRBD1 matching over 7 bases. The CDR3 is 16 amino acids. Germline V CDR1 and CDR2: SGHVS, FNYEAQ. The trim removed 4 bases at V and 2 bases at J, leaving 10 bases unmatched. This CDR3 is CASSSPGQITQETQYF. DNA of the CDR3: TGTGCCAGCAGCTCTCCGGGACAGATCACTCAAGAGACCCAGTACTTC.

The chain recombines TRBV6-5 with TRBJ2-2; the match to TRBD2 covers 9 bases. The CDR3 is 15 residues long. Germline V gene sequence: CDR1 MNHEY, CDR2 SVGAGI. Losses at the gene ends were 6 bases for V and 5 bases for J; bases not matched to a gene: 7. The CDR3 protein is CASRPAGGRTGELFF. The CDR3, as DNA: TGTGCCAGCAGACCCGCGGGGGGGCGAACCGGGGAGCTGTTTTTT.

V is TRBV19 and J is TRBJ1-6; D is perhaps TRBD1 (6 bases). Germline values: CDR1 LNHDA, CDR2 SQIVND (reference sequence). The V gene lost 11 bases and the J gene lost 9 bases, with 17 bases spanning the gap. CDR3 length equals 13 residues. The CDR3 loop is CAASEGVGSPLHF. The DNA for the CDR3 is TGTGCCGCGAGCGAGGGGGTGGGTTCACCCCTCCACTTT. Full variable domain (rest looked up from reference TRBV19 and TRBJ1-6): DGGITQSPKYLFRKEGQNVTLSCEQNLNHDAMYWYRQDPGQGLRLIYYSQIVNDFQKGDIAEGYSVSREKKESFPLTVTSAQKNPTAFYLCAASEGVGSPLHFGNGTRLTVT.

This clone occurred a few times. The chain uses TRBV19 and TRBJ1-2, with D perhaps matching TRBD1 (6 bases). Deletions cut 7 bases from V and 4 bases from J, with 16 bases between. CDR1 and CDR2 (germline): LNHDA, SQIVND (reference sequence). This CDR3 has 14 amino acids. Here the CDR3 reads CASTPHRAGYGYTF. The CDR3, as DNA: TGTGCCAGTACCCCTCACAGGGCGGGCTATGGCTACACCTTC.

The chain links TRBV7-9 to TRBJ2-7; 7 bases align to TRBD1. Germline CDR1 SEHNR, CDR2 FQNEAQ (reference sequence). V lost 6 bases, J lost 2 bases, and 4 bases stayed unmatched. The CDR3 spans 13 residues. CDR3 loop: CASSGGTAYEQYF. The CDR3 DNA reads TGTGCCAGCAGTGGTGGGACAGCCTACGAGCAGTACTTC. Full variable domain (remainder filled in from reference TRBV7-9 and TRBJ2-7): DTGVSQNPRHKITKRGQNVTFRCDPISEHNRLYWYRQTLGQGPEFLTYFQNEAQLEKSRLLSDRFSAERPKGSFSTLEIQRTEQGDSAMYLCASSGGTAYEQYFGPGTRLTVT.

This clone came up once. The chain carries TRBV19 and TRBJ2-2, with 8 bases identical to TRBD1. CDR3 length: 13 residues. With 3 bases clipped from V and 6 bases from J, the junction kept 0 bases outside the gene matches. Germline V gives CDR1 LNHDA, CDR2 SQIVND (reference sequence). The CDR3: CASSMTGAGELFF. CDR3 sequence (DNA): TGTGCCAGTAGTATGACAGGGGCCGGGGAGCTGTTTTTT. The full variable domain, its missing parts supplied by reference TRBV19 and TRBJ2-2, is DGGITQSPKYLFRKEGQNVTLSCEQNLNHDAMYWYRQDPGQGLRLIYYSQIVNDFQKGDIAEGYSVSREKKESFPLTVTSAQKNPTAFYLCASSMTGAGELFFGEGSRLTVL.

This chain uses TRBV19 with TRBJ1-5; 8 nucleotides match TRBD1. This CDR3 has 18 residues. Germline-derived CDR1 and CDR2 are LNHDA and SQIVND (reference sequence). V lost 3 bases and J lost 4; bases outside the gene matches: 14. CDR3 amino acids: CASSISLPGQAGNQPQHF. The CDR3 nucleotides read TGTGCCAGTAGTATTTCCCTGCCGGGACAGGCTGGGAATCAGCCCCAGCATTTT. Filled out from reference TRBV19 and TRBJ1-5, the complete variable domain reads DGGITQSPKYLFRKEGQNVTLSCEQNLNHDAMYWYRQDPGQGLRLIYYSQIVNDFQKGDIAEGYSVSREKKESFPLTVTSAQKNPTAFYLCASSISLPGQAGNQPQHFGDGTRLSIL.

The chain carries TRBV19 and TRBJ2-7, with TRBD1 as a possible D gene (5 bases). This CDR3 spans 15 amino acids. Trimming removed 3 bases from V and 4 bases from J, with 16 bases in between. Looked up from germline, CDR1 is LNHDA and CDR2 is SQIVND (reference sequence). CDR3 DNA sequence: TGTGCCAGTAGTATGGGGCGGCAGGGATTATACGAGCAGTACTTC. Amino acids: CASSMGRQGLYEQYF.

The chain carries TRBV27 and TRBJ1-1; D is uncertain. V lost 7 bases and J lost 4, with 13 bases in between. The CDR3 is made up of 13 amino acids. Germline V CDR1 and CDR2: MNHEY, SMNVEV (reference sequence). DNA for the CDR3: TGTGCCAGCACCCCAAGGAGTGGCACTGAAGCTTTCTTT. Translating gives CASTPRSGTEAFF.

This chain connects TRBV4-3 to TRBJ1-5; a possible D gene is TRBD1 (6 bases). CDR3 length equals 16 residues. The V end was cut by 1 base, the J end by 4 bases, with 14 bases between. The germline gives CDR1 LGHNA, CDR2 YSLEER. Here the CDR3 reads CASSQVVSQGNQPQHF. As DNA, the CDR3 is TGCGCCAGCAGCCAAGTAGTATCCCAGGGGAATCAGCCCCAGCATTTT.

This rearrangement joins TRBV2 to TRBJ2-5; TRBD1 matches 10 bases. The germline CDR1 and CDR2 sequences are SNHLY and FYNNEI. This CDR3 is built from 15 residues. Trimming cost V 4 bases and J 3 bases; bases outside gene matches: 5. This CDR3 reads CASSVFGTGEETQYF. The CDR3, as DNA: TGTGCCAGCAGTGTATTTGGGACAGGGGAAGAGACCCAGTACTTC.

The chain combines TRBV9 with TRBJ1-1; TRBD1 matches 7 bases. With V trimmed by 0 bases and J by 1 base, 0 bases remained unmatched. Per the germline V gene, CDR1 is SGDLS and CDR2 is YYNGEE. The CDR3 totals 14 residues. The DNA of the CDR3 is TGTGCCAGCAGCGTAGGGGACAGGAACACTGAAGCTTTCTTT. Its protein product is CASSVGDRNTEAFF.

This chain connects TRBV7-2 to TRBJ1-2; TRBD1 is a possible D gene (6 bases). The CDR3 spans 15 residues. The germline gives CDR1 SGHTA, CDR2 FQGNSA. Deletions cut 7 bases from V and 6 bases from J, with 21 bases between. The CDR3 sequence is CASNPTAGGADGYTF. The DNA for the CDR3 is TGTGCCAGCAACCCTACCGCGGGGGGCGCTGATGGCTACACCTTC.

The CDR3 spells CASSALQGEAFF. The CDR3, as DNA: TGTGCCAGTAGCGCCCTCCAGGGTGAAGCTTTCTTT. The rearrangement links TRBV19 to TRBJ1-1; TRBD1 might be the D (5 bases). Germline CDR1 and CDR2: LNHDA and SQIVND (reference sequence). Trimming removed 6 bases from V and 7 bases from J, with 12 bases in between. The length of the CDR3 is 12 residues.

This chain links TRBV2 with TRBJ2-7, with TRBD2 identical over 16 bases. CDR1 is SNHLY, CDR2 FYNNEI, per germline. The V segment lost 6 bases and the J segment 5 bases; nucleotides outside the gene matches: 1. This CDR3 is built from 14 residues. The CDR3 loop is CASRGTSGRDEQYF. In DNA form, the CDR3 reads TGTGCCAGCAGGGGGACTAGCGGGAGGGACGAGCAGTACTTC.

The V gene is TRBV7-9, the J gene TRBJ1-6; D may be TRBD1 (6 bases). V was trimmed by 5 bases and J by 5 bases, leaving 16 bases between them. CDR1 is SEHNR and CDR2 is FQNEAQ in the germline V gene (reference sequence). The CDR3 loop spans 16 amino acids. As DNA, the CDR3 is TGTGCCAGCAGCGTGTACAGGGATCGGGATAATTCACCCCTCCACTTT. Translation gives CASSVYRDRDNSPLHF.

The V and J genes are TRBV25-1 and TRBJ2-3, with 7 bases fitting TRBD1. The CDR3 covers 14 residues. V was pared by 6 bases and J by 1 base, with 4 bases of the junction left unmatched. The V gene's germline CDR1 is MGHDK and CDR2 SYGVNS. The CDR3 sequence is CASSRQGGTDTQYF. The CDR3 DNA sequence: TGTGCCAGCAGCCGCCAGGGGGGCACAGATACGCAGTATTTT.

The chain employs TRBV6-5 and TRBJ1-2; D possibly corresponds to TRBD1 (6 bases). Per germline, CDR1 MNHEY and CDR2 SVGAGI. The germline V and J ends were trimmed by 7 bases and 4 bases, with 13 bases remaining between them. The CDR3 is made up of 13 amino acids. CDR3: CASNPGQIYGYTF. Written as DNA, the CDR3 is TGTGCCAGCAACCCGGGACAAATCTATGGCTACACCTTC.

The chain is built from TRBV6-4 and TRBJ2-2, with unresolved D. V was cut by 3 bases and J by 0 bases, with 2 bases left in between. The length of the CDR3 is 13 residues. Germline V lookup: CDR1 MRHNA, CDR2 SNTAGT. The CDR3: CASSDTNTGELFF. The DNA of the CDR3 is TGTGCCAGCAGTGATACGAACACCGGGGAGCTGTTTTTT.

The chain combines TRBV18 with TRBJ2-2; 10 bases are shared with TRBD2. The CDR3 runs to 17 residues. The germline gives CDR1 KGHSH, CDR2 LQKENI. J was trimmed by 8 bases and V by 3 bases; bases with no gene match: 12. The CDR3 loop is CASSPKTLAGVSGELFF. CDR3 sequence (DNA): TGTGCCAGCTCACCTAAAACCCTAGCGGGAGTCTCTGGGGAGCTGTTTTTT.

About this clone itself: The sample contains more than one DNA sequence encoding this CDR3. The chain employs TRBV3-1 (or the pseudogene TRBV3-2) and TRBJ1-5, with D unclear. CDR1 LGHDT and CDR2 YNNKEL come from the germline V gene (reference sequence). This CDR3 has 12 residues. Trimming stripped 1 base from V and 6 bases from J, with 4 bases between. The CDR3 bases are TGTGCCAGCAGCCAAGTCGGTCAGCCCCAGCATTTT. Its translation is CASSQVGQPQHF.

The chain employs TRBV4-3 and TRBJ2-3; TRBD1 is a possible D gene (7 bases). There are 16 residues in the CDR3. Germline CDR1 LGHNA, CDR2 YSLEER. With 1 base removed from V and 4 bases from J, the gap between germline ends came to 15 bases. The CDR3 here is CASSQAQGGWSDTQYF. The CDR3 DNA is TGCGCCAGCAGCCAAGCTCAGGGGGGATGGTCAGATACGCAGTATTTT.

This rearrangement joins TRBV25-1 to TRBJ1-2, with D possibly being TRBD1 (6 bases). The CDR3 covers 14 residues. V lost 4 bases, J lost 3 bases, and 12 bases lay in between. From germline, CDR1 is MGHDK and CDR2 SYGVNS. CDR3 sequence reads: CASSAVDRYYGYTF. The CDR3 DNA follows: TGTGCCAGCAGTGCCGTTGACAGGTACTATGGCTACACCTTC.

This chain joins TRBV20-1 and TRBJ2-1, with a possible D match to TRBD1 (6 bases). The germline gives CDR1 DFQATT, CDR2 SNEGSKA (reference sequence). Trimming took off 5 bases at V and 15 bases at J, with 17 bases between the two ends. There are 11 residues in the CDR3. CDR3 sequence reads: CSADLWDKLFF. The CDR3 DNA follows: TGCAGTGCTGACCTTTGGGACAAGTTGTTCTTC.

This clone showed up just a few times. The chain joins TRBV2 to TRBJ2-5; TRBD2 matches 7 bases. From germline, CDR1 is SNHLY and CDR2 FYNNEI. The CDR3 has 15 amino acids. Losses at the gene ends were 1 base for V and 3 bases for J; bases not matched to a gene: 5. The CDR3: CASSEGLRGEETQYF. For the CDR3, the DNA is TGTGCCAGCAGTGAAGGTCTTCGGGGGGAAGAGACCCAGTACTTC.

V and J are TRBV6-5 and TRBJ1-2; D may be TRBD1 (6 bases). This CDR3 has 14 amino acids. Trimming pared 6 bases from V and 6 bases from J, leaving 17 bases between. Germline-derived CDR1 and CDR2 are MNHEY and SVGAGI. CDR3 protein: CASSSGGARDGYTF. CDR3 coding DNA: TGTGCCAGCAGCTCCGGGGGGGCGAGGGATGGCTACACCTTC.